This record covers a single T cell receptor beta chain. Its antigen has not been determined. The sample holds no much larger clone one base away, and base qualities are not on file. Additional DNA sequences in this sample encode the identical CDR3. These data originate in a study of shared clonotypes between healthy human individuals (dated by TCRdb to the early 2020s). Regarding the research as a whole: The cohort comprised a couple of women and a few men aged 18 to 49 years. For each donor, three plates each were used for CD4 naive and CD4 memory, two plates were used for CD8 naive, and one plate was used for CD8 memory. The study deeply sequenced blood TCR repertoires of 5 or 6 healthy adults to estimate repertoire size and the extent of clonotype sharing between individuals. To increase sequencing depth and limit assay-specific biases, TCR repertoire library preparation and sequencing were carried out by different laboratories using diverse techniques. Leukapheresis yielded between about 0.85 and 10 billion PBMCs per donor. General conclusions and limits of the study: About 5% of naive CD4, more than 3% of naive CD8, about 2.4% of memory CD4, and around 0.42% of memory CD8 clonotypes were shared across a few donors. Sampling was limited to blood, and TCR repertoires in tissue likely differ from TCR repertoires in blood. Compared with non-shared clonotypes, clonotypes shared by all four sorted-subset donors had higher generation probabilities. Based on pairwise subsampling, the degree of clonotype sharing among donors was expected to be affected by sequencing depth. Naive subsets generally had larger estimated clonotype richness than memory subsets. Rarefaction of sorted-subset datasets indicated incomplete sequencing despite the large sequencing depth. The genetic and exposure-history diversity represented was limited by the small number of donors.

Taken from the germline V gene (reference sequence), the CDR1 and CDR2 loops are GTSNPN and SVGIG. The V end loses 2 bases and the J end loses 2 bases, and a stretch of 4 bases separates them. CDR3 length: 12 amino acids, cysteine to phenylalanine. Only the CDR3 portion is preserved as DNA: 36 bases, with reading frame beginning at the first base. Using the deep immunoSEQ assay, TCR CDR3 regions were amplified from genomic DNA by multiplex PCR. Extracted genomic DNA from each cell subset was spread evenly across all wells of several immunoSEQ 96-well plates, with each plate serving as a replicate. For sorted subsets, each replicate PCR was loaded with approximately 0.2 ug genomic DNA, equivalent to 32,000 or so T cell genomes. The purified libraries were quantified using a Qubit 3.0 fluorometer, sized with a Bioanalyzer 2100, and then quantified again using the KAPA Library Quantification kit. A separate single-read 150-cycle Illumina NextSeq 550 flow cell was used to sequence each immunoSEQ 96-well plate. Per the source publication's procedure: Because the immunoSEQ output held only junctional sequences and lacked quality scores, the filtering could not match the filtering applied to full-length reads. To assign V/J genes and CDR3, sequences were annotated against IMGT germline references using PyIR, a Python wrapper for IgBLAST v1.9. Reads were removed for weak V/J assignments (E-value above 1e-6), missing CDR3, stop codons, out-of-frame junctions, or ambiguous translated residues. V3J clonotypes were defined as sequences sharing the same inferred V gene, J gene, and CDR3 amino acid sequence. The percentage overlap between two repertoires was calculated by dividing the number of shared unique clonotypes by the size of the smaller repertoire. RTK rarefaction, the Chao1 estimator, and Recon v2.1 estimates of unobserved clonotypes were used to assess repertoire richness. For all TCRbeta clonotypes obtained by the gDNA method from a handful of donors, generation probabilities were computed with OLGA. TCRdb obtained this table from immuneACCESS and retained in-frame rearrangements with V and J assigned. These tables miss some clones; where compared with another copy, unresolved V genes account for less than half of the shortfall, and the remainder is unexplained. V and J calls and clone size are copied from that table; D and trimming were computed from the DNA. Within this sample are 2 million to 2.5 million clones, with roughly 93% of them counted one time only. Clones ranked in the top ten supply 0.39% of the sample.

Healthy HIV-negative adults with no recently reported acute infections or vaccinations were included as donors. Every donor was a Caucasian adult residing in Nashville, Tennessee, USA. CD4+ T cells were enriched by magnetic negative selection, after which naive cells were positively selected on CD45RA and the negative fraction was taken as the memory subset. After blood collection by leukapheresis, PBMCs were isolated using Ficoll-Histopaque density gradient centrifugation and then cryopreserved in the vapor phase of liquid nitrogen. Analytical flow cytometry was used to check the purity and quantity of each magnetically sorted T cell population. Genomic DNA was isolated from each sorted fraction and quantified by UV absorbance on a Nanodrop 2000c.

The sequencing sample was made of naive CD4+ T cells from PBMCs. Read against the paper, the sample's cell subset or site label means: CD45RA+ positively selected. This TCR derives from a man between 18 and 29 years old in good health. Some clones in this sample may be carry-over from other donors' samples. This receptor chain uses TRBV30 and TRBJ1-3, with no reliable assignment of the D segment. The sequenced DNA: TGTGCCTGGAGTACCGCTGGAAACACCATATATTTT. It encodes CAWSTAGNTIYF. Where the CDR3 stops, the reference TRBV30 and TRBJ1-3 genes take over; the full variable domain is SQTIHQWPATLVQPVGSPLSLECTVEGTSNPNLYWYRQAAGRGLQLLFYSVGIGQISSEVPQNLSASRPQDRQFILSSKKLLLSDSGFYLCAWSTAGNTIYFGEGSWLTVV.